This paragraph reports one T cell receptor (beta chain). Antigen unknown. TCRdb's table, derived via immunoSEQ multiplex PCR, lists solely in-frame clones and lacks some. The sample carries tens of thousands of clones, 94% recorded once. This sample was included in a study of graft-versus-host responses after intestinal transplantation. About the research overall: Transplants given to recipients were multivisceral, liver-intestinal, or isolated intestinal. Each patient got anti-thymocyte globulin induction, then tacrolimus and steroids for three to four years. Findings of the study overall: Graft-donor T cell macrochimerism coincided with high graft-versus-host to host-versus-graft clonal ratios in allografts.

CDR1 is SGHRS and CDR2 is YFSETQ in the germline V gene. This CDR3 is 15 amino acids long. Losses at the gene ends were 4 bases for V and 0 bases for J; bases not matched to a gene: 6. The sample consisted of unstimulated CD4+ T cells sorted from spleen or lymph node cells, taken before transplant. This TCR came from a human donor who was the organ donor for an intestinal transplant. The chain joins TRBV5-1 to TRBJ1-1; TRBD1 agrees at 7 bases. Here the CDR3 DNA reads TGCGCCAGCAGCCCGGGACAGAGGATGAACACTGAAGCTTTCTTT. This codes for CASSPGQRMNTEAFF.